A single sample is the source of the 26 T cell receptor beta chains below, sequenced in a study of blood T cell repertoires in COVID-19 (dated by TCRdb to between 2020 and 2021). The library was built by means of the immunoSEQ multiplex PCR assay. Drawn from immuneACCESS, this table holds only the in-frame rearrangements with V and J called that TCRdb kept. Clones are partly lost; checked studies trace under half to an unresolved V gene and leave the rest unexplained. Present in this sample are tens of thousands of clones, about nine tenths of which were seen just once. The top ten clones comprise around 0.43% of the sample. The sequenced sample consisted of peripheral blood. The receptors stem from a human donor in a cohort sampled during active COVID-19.

This rearrangement joins TRBV24-1 to TRBJ1-1; tentatively, D is TRBD1 (5 bases). The CDR3 has 14 residues. In germline, CDR1 is KGHDR, CDR2 SFDVKD. Trimming removed 2 bases from V and 4 bases from J, with 10 bases in between. For the CDR3, the DNA is TGTGCCACCAGTGATTCGGGGGGAGGCACTGAAGCTTTCTTT. Encoded protein: CATSDSGGGTEAFF.

This rearrangement joins TRBV7-8 to TRBJ1-4; the match to TRBD1 covers 9 bases. The CDR3 is 18 residues long. V lost 3 bases, J lost 5 bases, and 13 bases stayed unmatched. Germline V CDR1 and CDR2: SGHVS, FQNEAQ. CDR3 in amino acids: CASSLPGGTGTGNEKLFF. CDR3 bases: TGTGCCAGCAGCTTGCCGGGTGGAACCGGGACAGGGAATGAAAAACTGTTTTTT. Full variable domain (missing parts from reference TRBV7-8 and TRBJ1-4): GAGVSQSPRYKVAKRGQDVALRCDPISGHVSLFWYQQALGQGPEFLTYFQNEAQLDKSGLPSDRFFAERPEGSVSTLKIQRTQQEDSAVYLCASSLPGGTGTGNEKLFFGSGTQLSVL.

The chain carries TRBV14 and TRBJ1-1; D perhaps matches TRBD1 (6 bases). Trimming pared 6 bases from V and 4 bases from J, leaving 12 bases between. CDR3 length: 13 residues. Per germline, CDR1 SGHDN and CDR2 FVKESK. This chain's CDR3 is CASSTGYFTEAFF. CDR3 DNA sequence: TGTGCCAGCAGTACAGGGTATTTCACTGAAGCTTTCTTT. The variable domain in full, with the rest retrieved from reference TRBV14 and TRBJ1-1, is EAGVTQFPSHSVIEKGQTVTLRCDPISGHDNLYWYRRVMGKEIKFLLHFVKESKQDESGMPNNRFLAERTGGTYSTLKVQPAELEDSGVYFCASSTGYFTEAFFGQGTRLTVV.

The genes are TRBV6-5 and TRBJ1-6, with 12 nucleotides matching TRBD1. J gave up 10 bases and V 0 bases, and 4 bases lay outside the gene matches. The CDR3 runs to 16 residues. CDR1 is MNHEY, CDR2 SVGAGI, per germline. The CDR3 region has the DNA TGTGCCAGCAGTTACTCGATAGGGACAGGGGGCTCACCCCTCCACTTT. Translation gives CASSYSIGTGGSPLHF.

This rearrangement joins TRBV6-5 to TRBJ2-7; 8 bases align to TRBD1. Germline CDR1 MNHEY, CDR2 SVGAGI. There are 16 residues in the CDR3. Unmatched junction bases numbered 4, after V lost 0 bases and J lost 0 bases. CDR3 region: CASSYSGQASSYEQYF. The CDR3 nucleotides are TGTGCCAGCAGTTACTCGGGACAGGCGAGCTCCTACGAGCAGTACTTC.

This chain connects TRBV5-1 to TRBJ2-7; TRBD1 agrees at 7 bases. V lost 3 bases to trimming and J lost 2 bases; unmatched junction nucleotides: 14. Germline V gives CDR1 SGHRS, CDR2 YFSETQ. The CDR3 has 17 residues. The CDR3 loop reads CASSYEPTGARAYEQYF. For the CDR3, the DNA is TGCGCCAGCAGCTACGAACCTACAGGGGCAAGGGCCTACGAGCAGTACTTC.

V is TRBV5-1 and J is TRBJ1-1; D not certain. Per germline, CDR1 SGHRS and CDR2 YFSETQ. The CDR3 is made up of 14 amino acids. V lost 0 bases, J lost 4 bases, and 10 bases lay in between. DNA for the CDR3: TGCGCCAGCAGCTTGGGGGCTTCTGGCACTGAAGCTTTCTTT. It codes for CASSLGASGTEAFF.

As DNA, the CDR3 is TGCGCCAGCAGCTATTCAGGGTCAACTAATGAAAAACTGTTTTTT. This translates into CASSYSGSTNEKLFF. This rearrangement joins TRBV10-2 to TRBJ1-4; D might be TRBD1 (5 bases). The CDR3 has 15 residues. Germline V gene lookup returns CDR1 WSHSY and CDR2 SAAADI. Trimming removed 6 bases from V and 0 bases from J, with 11 bases in between.

CDR3 protein: CASSPPALAWQETQYF. CDR3 in DNA: TGTGCCAGCTCACCACCTGCCCTGGCTTGGCAAGAGACCCAGTACTTC. The V gene is TRBV18, the J gene TRBJ2-5, with D unresolved. V was pared by 0 bases and J by 2 bases, with 13 bases between. Germline lookup yields CDR1 KGHSH and CDR2 LQKENI. The CDR3 length is 16 residues.

The chain couples TRBV6-5 to TRBJ1-1; 7 nucleotides match TRBD1. Germline trimming cut 5 bases from V and 4 bases from J; bases unmatched to any gene: 1. Germline CDR1 is MNHEY and CDR2 is SVGAGI. The CDR3 is 12 residues long. CDR3 sequence: CASSQGGTEAFF. The CDR3 region has the DNA TGTGCCAGCAGTCAGGGGGGCACTGAAGCTTTCTTT.

The chain employs TRBV11-2 and TRBJ1-1; D perhaps matches TRBD1 (6 bases). The V gene's germline CDR1 is SGHAT and CDR2 FQNNGV. This CDR3 contains 17 residues. Deletions cut 4 bases from V and 6 bases from J, with 24 bases between. CDR3 in amino acids: CASSSARYGTPNAEAFF. The CDR3 DNA reads TGTGCCAGCAGCTCCGCCCGTTACGGGACACCGAATGCTGAAGCTTTCTTT. Supplemented by reference TRBV11-2 and TRBJ1-1, the full variable domain reads EAGVAQSPRYKIIEKRQSVAFWCNPISGHATLYWYQQILGQGPKLLIQFQNNGVVDDSQLPKDRFSAERLKGVDSTLKIQPAKLEDSAVYLCASSSARYGTPNAEAFFGQGTRLTVV.

The chain has TRBV5-6 and TRBJ2-7; D may be TRBD2 (6 bases). There are 15 residues in the CDR3. With 4 bases removed from V and 3 bases from J, the gap between germline ends came to 17 bases. The germline V gene has CDR1 SGHDT and CDR2 YYEEEE. CDR3 DNA: TGTGCCAGCAGCGGAGGGTACACCGCCTACTACGAGCAGTACTTC. Protein product: CASSGGYTAYYEQYF.

The V call is TRBV21-1, the J call TRBJ1-1; the DNA was not used to check the table's D call, TRBD1. TRBV21-1 is listed as a pseudogene. CDR3 length equals 16 residues. The CDR3 nucleotides read TGTGCCAGCAGCAAAATGGGCCGCCCAGCCAACACTGAAGCTTTCTTT. Its translation is CASSKMGRPANTEAFF.

In DNA, the CDR3 is TGTGCCACCAGCAGAGATAAAGGACAGCTTGAAGCTTTCTTT. Its protein product is CATSRDKGQLEAFF. This chain joins TRBV15 and TRBJ1-1; D perhaps matches TRBD1 (6 bases). The ends were cut back, 0 bases at V and 7 bases at J, with 12 bases in the middle. The CDR3 contains 14 residues. CDR1 is LNHNV and CDR2 is YYDKDF in the germline V gene (reference sequence). Based on the CDR3 plus reference TRBV15 and TRBJ1-1, the full variable domain is DAMVIQNPRYQVTQFGKPVTLSCSQTLNHNVMYWYQQKSSQAPKLLFHYYDKDFNNEADTPDNFQSRRPNTSFCFLDIRSPGLGDTAMYLCATSRDKGQLEAFFGQGTRLTVV.

The genes are TRBV5-1 and TRBJ2-6, with 9 bases matching TRBD1. Germline V gene sequence: CDR1 SGHRS, CDR2 YFSETQ. With V trimmed by 7 bases and J by 1 base, 21 bases remained unmatched. The CDR3 runs 21 residues. CDR3 region: CASRAWGVRDRVGSGANVLTF. The CDR3, as DNA: TGCGCCAGCCGAGCTTGGGGGGTCAGGGACAGGGTTGGATCTGGGGCCAACGTCCTGACTTTC.

This clone came up once. V and J are TRBV5-6 and TRBJ2-7, with TRBD1 as a possible D gene (5 bases). The CDR3 has 13 amino acids. CDR1 SGHDT and CDR2 YYEEEE come from the germline V gene. Trimming left V 7 bases short and J 3 bases short, with 14 bases between. CDR3 residues: CASGSQGYYEQYF. CDR3 bases: TGTGCCAGCGGATCTCAGGGCTACTACGAGCAGTACTTC.

The V gene is TRBV7-2, the J gene TRBJ2-7; 9 nucleotides match TRBD2. This CDR3 has 15 amino acids. The V gene's germline CDR1 is SGHTA and CDR2 FQGNSA. J gave up 3 bases and V 6 bases, and 9 bases lay outside the gene matches. CDR3 residues: CASSRSGGTFYEQYF. The CDR3 region has the DNA TGTGCCAGCAGTCGTAGCGGGGGCACATTCTACGAGCAGTACTTC.

The V and J genes are TRBV7-2 and TRBJ2-7; 9 bases are shared with TRBD1. With 2 bases clipped from V and 5 bases from J, the junction kept 7 bases outside the gene matches. From germline, CDR1 is SGHTA and CDR2 FQGNSA. The CDR3 contains 15 residues. The CDR3 DNA reads TGTGCCAGCAGCTTAACCGGGACAGGGACCCACGAGCAGTACTTC. Translating it yields CASSLTGTGTHEQYF.

This chain joins TRBV7-6 and TRBJ2-7, with D possibly being TRBD1 (5 bases). The CDR3 runs 15 residues. CDR1 is SGHVS and CDR2 is FNYEAQ in the germline V gene. V dropped 0 bases and J dropped 1 base, with 10 bases sitting between them. CDR3 sequence reads: CASSLATGGSYEQYF. CDR3 sequence (DNA): TGTGCCAGCAGCTTAGCCACAGGCGGTTCCTACGAGCAGTACTTC.

The rearrangement joins TRBV7-9 to TRBJ1-1; a possible D gene is TRBD1 (5 bases). Germline lookup yields CDR1 SEHNR and CDR2 FQNEAQ (reference sequence). CDR3 length: 13 amino acids. V lost 6 bases and J 2 bases, leaving 10 bases between the germline ends. CDR3 coding DNA: TGTGCCAGCAGTATAACAGGTAACACTGAAGCTTTCTTT. Its translation is CASSITGNTEAFF.

The count of this clone is one. V is TRBV28 and J is TRBJ2-3; unclear D gene. This CDR3 region has 12 residues. CDR1 and CDR2 (germline): MDHEN, SYDVKM. V lost 5 bases to trimming and J lost 9 bases, with 12 bases between them. CDR3 amino acids: CASSPPLNTQYF. The CDR3 DNA is TGTGCCAGCAGTCCCCCACTTAACACGCAGTATTTT.

This clone was picked up one time. This rearrangement joins TRBV19 to TRBJ1-6; TRBD1 aligns across 8 bases. The CDR3 spans 15 residues. CDR1 and CDR2 (germline): LNHDA, SQIVND (reference sequence). V was clipped by 6 bases and J by 5 bases; unmatched bases: 6. The CDR3 here is CASSPTGDNNSPLHF. The CDR3 DNA reads TGTGCCAGTAGCCCGACAGGGGACAATAATTCACCCCTCCACTTT.

The chain is built from TRBV5-5 and TRBJ2-7; D call uncertain. Germline loops: CDR1 SGHKS, CDR2 YYEKEE (reference sequence). The V gene lost 0 bases and the J gene lost 6 bases, with 10 bases spanning the gap. The CDR3 extends over 13 amino acids. The CDR3 DNA reads TGTGCCAGCAGCTTGGCCGGCCGAGGCGAGCAGTACTTC. Protein product: CASSLAGRGEQYF.

The chain has TRBV6-6 and TRBJ2-2; TRBD1 aligns across 10 bases. V lost 10 bases, J lost 7 bases, and 9 bases stayed unmatched. Germline V lookup: CDR1 MNHNY, CDR2 SVGAGI (reference sequence). The CDR3 loop spans 14 amino acids. In DNA form, the CDR3 reads TGTGCCACGGGACAGGGGCCCATGGTCGGGGAGCTGTTTTTT. This sequence encodes CATGQGPMVGELFF.

The chain employs TRBV7-9 and TRBJ1-1; D gene unclear. Germline values: CDR1 SEHNR, CDR2 FQNEAQ (reference sequence). This CDR3 is 14 amino acids long. Trimming removed 4 bases at V and 4 bases at J, with 13 bases between. CDR3 loop: CASSYASRGTEAFF. In DNA form, the CDR3 reads TGTGCCAGCAGCTATGCGAGCCGGGGCACTGAAGCTTTCTTT.

V gene TRBV5-6 combines with J gene TRBJ1-5; D possibly corresponds to TRBD1 (6 bases). Germline lookup yields CDR1 SGHDT and CDR2 YYEEEE. The CDR3 has 15 residues. Trimming pared 2 bases from V and 3 bases from J, leaving 12 bases between. CDR3 amino acids: CASSLQGRNNQPQHF. The CDR3, as DNA: TGTGCCAGCAGCTTACAGGGAAGGAACAATCAGCCCCAGCATTTT.